Presented here are 17 T cell receptor beta chains from one specimen sequenced in a study of shared clonotypes between healthy human individuals. The table came from immunoSEQ multiplex PCR; TCRdb's copy has only in-frame clones and leaves some out. The sample carries 2 million to 3 million clones, roughly 93% recorded once. The source material was naive CD4+ T cells from PBMCs. Described subset: CD45RA+ positively selected. The receptors were sampled from a man aged 18 to 29 in good health. Some clones in this sample may be carry-over from other donors' samples.

The J gene is TRBJ2-7, the V gene TRBV11-2, with D possibly TRBD1 on 6 matching bases. Trimming shortened V by 6 bases and J by 5 bases, and 11 bases separated the two germline ends. Looked up from germline, CDR1 is SGHAT and CDR2 is FQNNGV. This CDR3 region has 12 residues. CDR3 nucleotides: TGTGCCAGCAGGCCTACAGGGAACGAGCAGTACTTC. This codes for CASRPTGNEQYF.

J is TRBJ2-7 and V is TRBV9, with D unresolved. The CDR3 sequence is 12 residues long. CDR1 SGDLS and CDR2 YYNGEE come from the germline V gene. V gave up 2 bases and J gave up 6 bases, with 9 bases separating them. DNA of the CDR3: TGTGCCAGCAGCGTGGGTTGGGGCGAGCAGTACTTC. Amino acids: CASSVGWGEQYF. Full variable domain (missing parts from reference TRBV9 and TRBJ2-7): DSGVTQTPKHLITATGQRVTLRCSPRSGDLSVYWYQQSLDQGLQFLIQYYNGEERAKGNILERFSAQQFPDLHSELNLSSLELGDSALYFCASSVGWGEQYFGPGTRLTVT.

Written as DNA, the CDR3 is TGCGCCAGCAGCGACGGACTAGCGCGGGAGCAGTACTTC. It encodes CASSDGLAREQYF. V gene TRBV5-1 combines with J gene TRBJ2-7; 9 bases are a match to TRBD2. CDR3 length equals 13 residues. V shed 4 bases and J 7 bases; nucleotides not matched to a gene: 6. Germline V gives CDR1 SGHRS, CDR2 YFSETQ. Full variable domain (remainder filled in from reference TRBV5-1 and TRBJ2-7): KAGVTQTPRYLIKTRGQQVTLSCSPISGHRSVSWYQQTPGQGLQFLFEYFSETQRNKGNFPGRFSGRQFSNSRSEMNVSTLELGDSALYLCASSDGLAREQYFGPGTRLTVT.

V is TRBV4-3 and J is TRBJ1-2, with TRBD1 as a possible D gene (6 bases). This CDR3 has 16 residues. V was cut by 0 bases and J by 3 bases, with 14 bases left in between. In germline, CDR1 is LGHNA, CDR2 YSLEER. In DNA form, the CDR3 reads TGCGCCAGCAGCCAAGATAGACGGGGGCGGCACTATGGCTACACCTTC. This translates into CASSQDRRGRHYGYTF.

CDR3 DNA sequence: TGTGCCAGCAGCCTCCTTTTATGGGAAGCTTTCTTT. Translated, it gives CASSLLLWEAFF. The chain has TRBV2 and TRBJ1-1; no firm D call. Trimming pared 6 bases from V and 8 bases from J, leaving 13 bases between. The CDR3 is 12 amino acids. CDR1 SNHLY and CDR2 FYNNEI come from the germline V gene.

This chain connects TRBV28 to TRBJ2-2, with D possibly being TRBD2 (6 bases). V was clipped by 3 bases and J by 0 bases, with 8 bases between them. This CDR3 is 15 amino acids long. Looked up from germline, CDR1 is MDHEN and CDR2 is SYDVKM. The CDR3: CASSFGGTNTGELFF. The CDR3 bases are TGTGCCAGCAGTTTCGGCGGGACGAACACCGGGGAGCTGTTTTTT. The full variable domain, rest sourced from reference TRBV28 and TRBJ2-2, is DVKVTQSSRYLVKRTGEKVFLECVQDMDHENMFWYRQDPGLGLRLIYFSYDVKMKEKGDIPEGYSVSREKKERFSLILESASTNQTSMYLCASSFGGTNTGELFFGEGSRLTVL.

The V gene is TRBV11-3, the J gene TRBJ2-3, with a weak D call TRBD2 (6 bases). This CDR3 has 14 residues. The V and J ends lost 6 bases and 0 bases respectively, with 10 bases between them. The germline V gene has CDR1 SGHNT and CDR2 YENEEA. CDR3 amino acids: CASSQSGSTDTQYF. CDR3 nucleotides: TGTGCCAGCAGTCAAAGCGGGAGCACAGATACGCAGTATTTT.

The chain joins TRBV4-3 to TRBJ2-3, with 11 bases lining up with TRBD2. Germline-derived CDR1 and CDR2 are LGHNA and YSLEER. CDR3 length equals 16 residues. Losses at the gene ends were 2 bases for V and 0 bases for J; bases not matched to a gene: 1. The DNA of the CDR3 is TGCGCCAGCAGCCAAAGGACTAGCGGGAGCACAGATACGCAGTATTTT. It is translated as CASSQRTSGSTDTQYF.

The genes are TRBV6-1 and TRBJ2-5, with D unresolved. CDR3 length: 13 amino acids. Per the germline V gene, CDR1 is MNHNS and CDR2 is SASEGT. Trimming took off 4 bases at V and 1 base at J, with 7 bases between the two ends. The CDR3 nucleotides read TGTGCCAGCAGTGTGGGCAGCCAAGAGACCCAGTACTTC. It is translated as CASSVGSQETQYF.

The table lists this clone with a count of one. CDR3 loop: CASSLITSGRASEQFF. Here the CDR3 DNA reads TGTGCCAGCAGCCTTATTACTAGCGGCCGGGCCTCGGAGCAGTTCTTC. The rearrangement uses TRBV7-3 and TRBJ2-1; 8 nucleotides line up with TRBD2. The CDR3 totals 16 residues. From germline, CDR1 is SGHTA and CDR2 FQGTGA. V shed 5 bases and J 10 bases; nucleotides not matched to a gene: 16.

CDR3 sequence reads: CASSLRGQTYNEQFF. In nucleotides, the CDR3 is TGTGCCAGTAGTTTAAGGGGACAAACTTACAATGAGCAGTTCTTC. The V call is TRBV19, the J call TRBJ2-1; weak D call: TRBD1 (6 bases). The CDR3 spans 15 residues. Trimming removed 5 bases from V and 4 bases from J, with 15 bases in between. Germline values: CDR1 LNHDA, CDR2 SQIVND (reference sequence).

J is TRBJ1-2 and V is TRBV28; TRBD1 matches at 8 bases. Trimming took 2 bases from V and 3 from J; bases not matched to a gene: 5. Germline values: CDR1 MDHEN, CDR2 SYDVKM. The CDR3 is 15 residues long. The CDR3 here is CASSLNRGDYYGYTF. CDR3 nucleotide sequence: TGTGCCAGCAGTTTAAACAGGGGGGATTACTATGGCTACACCTTC.

The rearrangement joins TRBV29-1 to TRBJ2-7, with D perhaps TRBD1 (7 bases). Trimming removed 0 bases at V and 3 bases at J, with 33 bases between. The CDR3 length is 21 residues. Germline CDR1 reads SQVTM; CDR2 reads ANQGSEA. The CDR3, as DNA: TGCAGCGTTGAAGATGATCCCCCGATTTGGATTCGAGGGGGGACAGACTACGAGCAGTACTTC. It codes for CSVEDDPPIWIRGGTDYEQYF.

To note about this clone: The sample holds other DNA sequences that translate to the same CDR3. The chain employs TRBV29-1 and TRBJ2-7, with 11 bases fitting TRBD1. This CDR3 contains 11 residues. J was trimmed by 7 bases and V by 6 bases; bases with no gene match: 2. The germline gives CDR1 SQVTM, CDR2 ANQGSEA. The CDR3 protein is CSVDRGREQYF. CDR3 nucleotide sequence: TGCAGCGTGGACAGGGGGCGGGAGCAGTACTTC.

The J gene is TRBJ1-1, the V gene TRBV18; TRBD1 might be the D (5 bases). Germline V gene data show CDR1 as KGHSH and CDR2 as LQKENI. The V and J ends lost 6 bases and 5 bases respectively, with 25 bases between them. The CDR3 totals 17 residues. The CDR3 spells CASSPYPGAGVQTEAFF. The CDR3 DNA follows: TGTGCCAGCTCCCCCTATCCCGGGGCGGGGGTACAGACTGAAGCTTTCTTT.

The CDR3 nucleotides are TGTGCCAGCAGTGAGTCGGCATACGGTTACTTC. Its protein is CASSESAYGYF. The chain employs TRBV2 and TRBJ2-5, with D unresolved. This CDR3 has 11 residues. Germline values: CDR1 SNHLY, CDR2 FYNNEI. Trimming pared 3 bases from V and 14 bases from J, leaving 13 bases between.

The rearrangement links TRBV28 to TRBJ1-2; D perhaps matches TRBD1 (6 bases). The CDR3 covers 11 residues. The germline V and J ends were trimmed by 8 bases and 7 bases, with 11 bases remaining between them. The germline V gene encodes CDR1 MDHEN and CDR2 SYDVKM. The DNA for the CDR3 is TGTGCCAGCTTAGGGACAACTGGCTACACCTTC. As protein: CASLGTTGYTF.